The 10 T cell receptor beta chains below were found in one sample sequenced in a study of T cells in Graves' hyperthyroidism and ophthalmopathy. TCR beta CDR3 region amplification was performed from RNA transcripts. The study used the HTBI primer set for a first-round RT-PCR of the TCR CDR3. TCRdb re-called the multiplex PCR reads with MiXCR, one entry per CDR3 protein. The sample holds 400,000 to 550,000 distinct CDR3 sequences, about 15% seen once. Sequencing input: blood. The receptors originated from a woman under 30 with Graves' hyperthyroidism.

This clonotype was observed at least ten times. This chain uses TRBV12-3 or TRBV12-4 with TRBJ1-2, with a tentative D call TRBD1 (5 bases). This CDR3 is 14 amino acids long. Trimming stripped 2 bases from V and 3 bases from J, with 10 bases between. The CDR3 here is CASSLMGEHYGYTF. The CDR3 DNA reads as TGTGCCAGCAGTTTAATGGGGGAGCACTATGGCTACACCTTC.

In this sample, this clonotype turned up many times. This rearrangement joins TRBV27 to TRBJ1-1; D not certain. The CDR3 extends over 15 amino acids. Germline values: CDR1 MNHEY, CDR2 SMNVEV (reference sequence). With 4 bases removed from V and 5 bases from J, the gap between germline ends came to 17 bases. CDR3 protein: CASSSSAGWGTEAFF. The CDR3 bases are TGTGCCAGCAGTTCATCAGCGGGGTGGGGTACTGAAGCTTTCTTT.

This clonotype was seen more than once but under ten times. The CDR3 loop is CASSLAWGGQYF. Here the CDR3 DNA reads TGTGCCAGCAGCTTAGCCTGGGGAGGGCAGTACTTC. The chain uses TRBV7-9 and TRBJ2-7; TRBD2 might be the D (6 bases). The CDR3 contains 12 residues. V was trimmed by 0 bases and J by 9 bases, leaving 9 bases between them. Looked up from germline, CDR1 is SEHNR and CDR2 is FQNEAQ (reference sequence).

This clonotype was counted between two and nine times. The rearrangement uses TRBV4-1 and TRBJ2-5; 7 nucleotides line up with TRBD1. CDR3 length: 14 amino acids. The trim removed 3 bases at V and 2 bases at J, leaving 3 bases unmatched. Per germline, CDR1 MGHRA and CDR2 YSYEKL. The CDR3 sequence is CASSHWTGQETQYF. For the CDR3, the DNA is TGCGCCAGCAGCCACTGGACAGGACAAGAGACCCAGTACTTC.

In regard to this clonotype: Its ends do not fully match the called genes, so a read error is possible. The V call is TRBV19, the J call TRBJ2-1; 14 bases align to TRBD2. This CDR3 comprises 16 residues. CDR1 and CDR2 from the germline V gene are LNHDA and SQIVND (reference sequence). The chain's CDR3 is CASSIRGLAGANGQFF. In nucleotides, the CDR3 is TGTGCCAGTAGTATAAGGGGACTAGCGGGAGCTAATGGGCAGTTCTTC.

This clonotype was observed a few times. The conserved phenylalanine or tryptophan is not found at the CDR3 terminus, so this likely reflects a read error. J is TRBJ1-1 and V is TRBV6-1; possibly TRBD1 for D (5 bases). This CDR3 has 13 amino acids. Trimming cost V 3 bases and J 1 base, with 6 bases left between them. CDR1 and CDR2 (germline): MNHNS, SASEGT. Here the CDR3 DNA reads TGTGCCAGCAGTGACACAGGGAACACTGAAGCTTTCTCT. The encoded protein is CASSDTGNTEAFS.

This clonotype has a count of ten or more. The J gene is TRBJ1-5, the V gene TRBV12-3 or TRBV12-4; D not resolved. The CDR3 length is 13 residues. The germline V and J ends were trimmed by 3 bases and 5 bases, with 8 bases remaining between them. CDR3 bases: TGTGCCAGCAGTTTTTCGGATTATCAGCCCCAGCATTTT. Its translation is CASSFSDYQPQHF.

Concerning this clonotype: Possible read error: a much larger clone is one base away. The V gene is TRBV2, the J gene TRBJ2-3; the D gene is possibly TRBD1 (5 bases). Germline loops: CDR1 SNHLY, CDR2 FYNNEI. V gave up 11 bases and J gave up 3 bases, with 15 bases separating them. There are 13 residues in the CDR3. Here the CDR3 reads CAGSGMGTDTQYF. DNA for the CDR3: TGTGCCGGCTCAGGGATGGGAACAGATACGCAGTATTTT.

The sample holds many counts of this clonotype. The chain carries TRBV7-8 and TRBJ1-2; possibly TRBD1 for D (5 bases). Germline V gives CDR1 SGHVS, CDR2 FQNEAQ. The V gene lost 2 bases and the J gene lost 2 bases, with 12 bases spanning the gap. This CDR3 is built from 15 residues. CDR3 amino acids: CASSLRGLDNYGYTF. In nucleotides, the CDR3 is TGTGCCAGCAGCTTAAGGGGACTCGACAACTATGGCTACACCTTC. Full variable domain (missing parts from reference TRBV7-8 and TRBJ1-2): GAGVSQSPRYKVAKRGQDVALRCDPISGHVSLFWYQQALGQGPEFLTYFQNEAQLDKSGLPSDRFFAERPEGSVSTLKIQRTQQEDSAVYLCASSLRGLDNYGYTFGSGTRLTVV.

The table lists this clonotype with a few counts. The gene calls are TRBV9 and TRBJ1-2, with 12 bases fitting TRBD1. Trimming took 0 bases from V and 1 from J; bases not matched to a gene: 4. The CDR3 loop spans 17 amino acids. Germline V gene lookup returns CDR1 SGDLS and CDR2 YYNGEE. DNA for the CDR3: TGTGCCAGCAGCGTAGGGGACAGGGGGCTTTATAACTATGGCTACACCTTC. Its protein is CASSVGDRGLYNYGYTF.